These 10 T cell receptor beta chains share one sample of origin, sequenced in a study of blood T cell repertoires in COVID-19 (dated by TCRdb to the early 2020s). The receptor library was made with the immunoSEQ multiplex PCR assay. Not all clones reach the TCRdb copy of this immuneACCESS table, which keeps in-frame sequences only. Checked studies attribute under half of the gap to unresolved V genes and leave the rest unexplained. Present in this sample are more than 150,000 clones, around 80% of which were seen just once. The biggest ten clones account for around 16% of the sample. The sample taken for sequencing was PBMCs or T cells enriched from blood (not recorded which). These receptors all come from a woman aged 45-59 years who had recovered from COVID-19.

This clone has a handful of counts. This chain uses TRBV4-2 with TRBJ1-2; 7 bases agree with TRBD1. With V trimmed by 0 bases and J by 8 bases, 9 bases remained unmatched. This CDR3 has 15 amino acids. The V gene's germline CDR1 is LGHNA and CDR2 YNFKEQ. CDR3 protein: CASSQDAEGAVGYTF. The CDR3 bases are TGTGCCAGCAGCCAAGATGCTGAGGGGGCCGTGGGCTACACCTTC.

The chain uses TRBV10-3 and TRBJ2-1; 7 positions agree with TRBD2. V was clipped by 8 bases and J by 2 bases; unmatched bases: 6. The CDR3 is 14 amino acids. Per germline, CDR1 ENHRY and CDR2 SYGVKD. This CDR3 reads CAIVRAGAYNEQFF. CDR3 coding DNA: TGTGCCATCGTGAGGGCGGGAGCCTACAATGAGCAGTTCTTC.

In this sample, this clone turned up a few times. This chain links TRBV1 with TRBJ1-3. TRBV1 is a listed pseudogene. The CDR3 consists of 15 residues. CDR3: CTSSLNREEGNTIYF. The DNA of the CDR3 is TGCACCAGCAGCTTAAACCGGGAAGAGGGAAACACCATATATTTT.

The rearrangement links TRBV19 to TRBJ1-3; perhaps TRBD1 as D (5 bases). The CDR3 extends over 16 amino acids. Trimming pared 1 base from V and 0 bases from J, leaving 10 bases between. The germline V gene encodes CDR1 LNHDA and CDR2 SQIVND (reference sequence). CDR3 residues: CASSIGGTVSGNTIYF. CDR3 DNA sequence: TGTGCCAGTAGTATAGGGGGCACCGTCTCTGGAAACACCATATATTTT.

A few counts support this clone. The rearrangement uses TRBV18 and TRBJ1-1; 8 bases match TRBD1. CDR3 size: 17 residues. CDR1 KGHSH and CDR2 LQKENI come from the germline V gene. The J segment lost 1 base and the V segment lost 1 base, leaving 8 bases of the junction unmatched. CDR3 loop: CASSPQVWTGTNTEAFF. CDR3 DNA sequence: TGTGCCAGCTCACCACAGGTATGGACAGGGACGAACACTGAAGCTTTCTTT.

The CDR3 here is CASSLGTSGTGELFF. CDR3 sequence (DNA): TGTGCCAGCAGTTTAGGGACTAGCGGCACCGGGGAGCTGTTTTTT. The chain combines TRBV27 with TRBJ2-2; 11 bases are shared with TRBD2. In germline, CDR1 is MNHEY, CDR2 SMNVEV (reference sequence). V lost 2 bases and J lost 4; bases outside the gene matches: 0. The CDR3 is 15 amino acids.

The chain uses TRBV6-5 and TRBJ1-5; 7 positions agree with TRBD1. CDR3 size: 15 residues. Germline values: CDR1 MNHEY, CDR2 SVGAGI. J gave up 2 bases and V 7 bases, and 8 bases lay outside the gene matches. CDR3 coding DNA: TGTGCCAGCACGAAGGGGGCCGGCGGCAATCAGCCCCAGCATTTT. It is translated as CASTKGAGGNQPQHF.

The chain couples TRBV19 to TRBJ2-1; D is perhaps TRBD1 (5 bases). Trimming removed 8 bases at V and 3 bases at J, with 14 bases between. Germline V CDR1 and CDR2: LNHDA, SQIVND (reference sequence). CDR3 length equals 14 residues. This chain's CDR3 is CASRKGLHYNEQFF. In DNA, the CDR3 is TGTGCCAGTCGGAAGGGGCTACACTACAATGAGCAGTTCTTC.

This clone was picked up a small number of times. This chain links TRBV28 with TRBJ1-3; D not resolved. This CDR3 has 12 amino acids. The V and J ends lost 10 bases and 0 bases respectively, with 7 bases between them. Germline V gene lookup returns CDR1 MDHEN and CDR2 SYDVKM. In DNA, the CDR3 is TGTGCCACGTCGGGCTCTGGAAACACCATATATTTT. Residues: CATSGSGNTIYF.

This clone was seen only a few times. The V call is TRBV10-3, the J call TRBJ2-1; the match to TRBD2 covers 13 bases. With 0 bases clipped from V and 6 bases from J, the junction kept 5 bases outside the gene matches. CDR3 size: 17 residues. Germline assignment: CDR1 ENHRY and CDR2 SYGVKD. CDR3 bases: TGTGCCATCAGTGAGTCAAGGACTAGCGGGAGAGGCAATGAGCAGTTCTTC. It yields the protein CAISESRTSGRGNEQFF.